The clone carrying this TCR beta chain was seen a few times. Its antigen is unidentified. PCR was performed a second time for about 6 to 11 cycles using a sample-barcoded 5' primer and a J-beta primer mix. A single record per CDR3 protein comes from TCRdb applying MiXCR to the 5' RACE reads. This sample has hundreds of thousands of distinct CDR3 sequences, with about 54% found just once. CDR3 length: 15 amino acids. The V gene's germline CDR1 is SNHLY and CDR2 FYNNEI. J lost 4 bases, V lost 1 base, and 6 bases had no gene match. The sample comes from a study of blood T cells in healthy people across ages. Study summary: Roughly one uniquely barcoded beta molecule per two T cells was captured. Findings and limits, study-wide: With naive T cell percentage, TCR beta diversity showed a strong correlation. Estimates drawn from one million T cells were deemed to understate diversity.

The chain joins TRBV2 to TRBJ2-5; 7 bases map to TRBD2. This receptor was obtained from a man aged 60 to 69 in good health. The sample taken for sequencing was blood. CDR3: CASSEGPWEGETQYF. The CDR3 DNA sequence: TGTGCCAGCAGTGAAGGTCCCTGGGAGGGAGAGACCCAGTACTTC.